A selection of T cell receptor beta chains follows, all from one sample in a study of blood T cell repertoires in COVID-19. Method: immunoSEQ multiplex PCR; TCRdb's copy keeps in-frame clones and lacks some. This table has tens of thousands of clones, roughly 87% appearing once. Material: peripheral blood. Receptors were obtained from a human donor in a cohort sampled during active COVID-19. Both conserved end residues are part of each CDR3.

v_gene	CDR3aa
TRBV30	CAWSATTGGGYTF
TRBV4-3	CASSQDKGSSGPRRNEQFF
TRBV11-3	CASSLPREARSGTDTQYF
TRBV12-5	CASGLVRQGRVSSYNEQFF
TRBV28	CASSLQGKKYTF
TRBV28	CASSPGQPSTDTQYF
TRBV25-1	CASRHGRYSGNTIYF
TRBV25-1	CASTHSGQGYEQYF
TRBV10-3	CANLRGSGFSYEQYF
TRBV12-3/TRBV12-4	CASSSGAGTQHF
TRBV5-1	CASTYPGQETQYF
TRBV20-1	CSASTSGGNYEQYF
TRBV10-3	CAISEWGGTRQPQHF
TRBV30	CAWTGGRGSEKLFF
TRBV12-3/TRBV12-4	CASSFQGNQPQHF
TRBV10-3	CAISAGTGHYNEQFF
TRBV7-9	CASSIGVRNTGELFF
TRBV30	CAWSRGLAVSYNEQFF
TRBV19	CASISRRTGDTGELFF
TRBV20-1	CSAAQSYEQYF
TRBV27	CASSQGAYNEQFF
TRBV28	CASSSGGGPISAFF
TRBV7-3	CASSSWGGGPYEQYF
TRBV14	CASSRGTGGSMEEKLFF
TRBV10-2	CASSEGVIAGGYEQFF
TRBV7-9	CASSSLTRGLGYGYTF
TRBV6-6	CASSSGTSGGDEQYF
TRBV24-1	CATSDWGGNGYTF
TRBV29-1	CSVEIWTADYDVQYF
TRBV5-8	CASSLGQGSSGTDTQYF
TRBV7-9	CASSLGLAGGSTDTQYF